This T cell receptor beta chain emerged from a study of naive and memory T cell subsets. General observations from the study: Over 85% of naive TCR sequences appeared only once after error correction, unlike memory subsets. In CD4 and CD8 cells, diversity dropped from naive through EMRA.

Concerning this clonotype: No antigen is known for it.

The V end lost 0 bases, the J end lost 7 bases, and 13 bases lay between the germline ends. The CDR3 has 14 amino acids. In germline, CDR1 is SGHNT, CDR2 YENEEA. The beta constant-region primer was an equimolar mix of two oligonucleotides covering TRBC1 and TRBC2. Nested alpha and beta constant-region primers with the SP2 primer drove four PCR rounds on ligated cDNA. Ligation attached a single-stranded oligonucleotide with a 12-nucleotide UMI and the SP2 primer to the cDNA 3' end. Each CDR3 protein is one row after TCRdb ran MiXCR on the UMI-ligation and nested PCR reads. The table includes some 83,000 distinct CDR3 sequences, roughly 9.2% detected once.

This TCR was recovered from a human donor in good health. J is TRBJ2-7 and V is TRBV11-3; D may be TRBD2 (7 bases). Sequencing input: naive CD8+ T cells from blood. This CDR3 reads CASSLEGAAGEQYF. DNA for the CDR3: TGTGCCAGCAGCTTAGAGGGGGCAGCGGGAGAGCAGTACTTC.